This TCR beta chain is from a study of glioma-infiltrating T cells after dendritic cell vaccination. On the study more broadly: The vaccine used monocyte-derived dendritic cells pulsed overnight with autologous tumor lysate.

TCRB CDR3 was amplified from 2 ug genomic DNA or less. The method was immunoSEQ multiplex PCR; TCRdb's version includes in-frame clones alone and lacks a portion of them. The table includes tens of thousands of clones, more than 70% detected once. The CDR3 is 17 amino acids. CDR1 is LNHNV, CDR2 YYDKDF, per germline (reference sequence). The V segment lost 0 bases and the J segment 12 bases; nucleotides outside the gene matches: 17. The specimen comprised blood, sampled before dendritic cell vaccination. This clonotype was sampled from a human donor with glioblastoma. V and J are TRBV15 and TRBJ2-1; 7 nucleotides line up with TRBD1. CDR3 DNA sequence: TGTGCCACCAGCAGAGATCTTAGGACAGGTCCCCTCTGGGTGCAGTTCTTC. This gives the protein CATSRDLRTGPLWVQFF.